Listed here are 23 T cell receptor beta chains from one sample, sequenced in a study of T-cell memory formation after mild COVID-19. One entry per CDR3 protein, called by TCRdb with MiXCR from the 5' RACE reads. The sample has fewer than 700,000 distinct CDR3 sequences; over 15% are singletons. Material for sequencing was PBMCs or a T cell subset sorted from them (not recorded which). Receptor source: an adult woman who had mild COVID-19 (a few samples of this study predate the infection). Cell type and time point are not known.

This clonotype was seen only a few times. The chain links TRBV30 to TRBJ1-4; tentatively, D is TRBD1 (6 bases). Trimming cost V 4 bases and J 3 bases, with 15 bases left between them. The CDR3 consists of 15 residues. Germline V lookup: CDR1 GTSNPN, CDR2 SVGIG (reference sequence). The CDR3, as DNA: TGTGCCTGGACCAGAACAGGGTCGTCTAATGAAAAACTGTTTTTT. Protein: CAWTRTGSSNEKLFF.

This clonotype occurred a few times. The rearrangement links TRBV20-1 to TRBJ1-5, with 7 nucleotides matching TRBD1. Germline values: CDR1 DFQATT, CDR2 SNEGSKA (reference sequence). Germline trimming cut 5 bases from V and 0 bases from J; bases unmatched to any gene: 1. There are 13 residues in the CDR3. The CDR3 DNA is TGCAGTGCTGGACAGGATAGCAATCAGCCCCAGCATTTT. The encoded protein is CSAGQDSNQPQHF.

This chain connects TRBV5-5 to TRBJ1-1; TRBD1 matches 7 bases. Germline loops: CDR1 SGHKS, CDR2 YYEKEE (reference sequence). This CDR3 region has 14 residues. V lost 7 bases and J lost 6; bases outside the gene matches: 12. This CDR3 is CASDYRGGGAEAFF. DNA for the CDR3: TGTGCCAGCGATTACAGGGGAGGAGGAGCTGAAGCTTTCTTT.

The chain recombines TRBV7-3 with TRBJ2-2; D possibly corresponds to TRBD1 (8 bases). CDR1 is SGHTA and CDR2 is FQGTGA in the germline V gene. The CDR3 has 16 residues. V lost 6 bases and J lost 5, with 19 bases in between. This CDR3 is CASRAGTGGFTGELFF. In DNA form, the CDR3 reads TGTGCCAGCAGAGCGGGGACAGGAGGGTTTACCGGGGAGCTGTTTTTT.

The CDR3 protein is CASSPHQGDLTEAFF. The CDR3 DNA reads TGTGCCAGCAGCCCACATCAGGGGGACCTCACTGAAGCTTTCTTT. The chain has TRBV9 and TRBJ1-1, with 7 bases aligning to TRBD1. Germline V lookup: CDR1 SGDLS, CDR2 YYNGEE. V was clipped by 4 bases and J by 4 bases; unmatched bases: 10. CDR3 length equals 15 residues.

The CDR3 region is CASSLDPGDQPQHF. The CDR3 DNA sequence: TGTGCCAGCAGCTTGGACCCAGGGGATCAGCCCCAGCATTTT. The chain links TRBV5-4 to TRBJ1-5; a possible D gene is TRBD1 (6 bases). Germline CDR1 is SGHNT and CDR2 is YYREEE (reference sequence). The CDR3 runs to 14 residues. Trimming left V 0 bases short and J 5 bases short, with 9 bases between.

This clonotype was detected only a few times. The rearrangement joins TRBV12-3 or TRBV12-4 to TRBJ2-7; 8 bases map to TRBD2. V dropped 6 bases and J dropped 1; count of bases not matched to a gene: 8. The CDR3 is 15 residues long. CDR3 loop: CASRPGGKSSYEQYF. DNA for the CDR3: TGTGCCAGCAGGCCGGGGGGGAAGTCTTCCTACGAGCAGTACTTC.

V usage is TRBV27 and J usage is TRBJ2-7; no firm D call. With 6 bases removed from V and 6 bases from J, the gap between germline ends came to 15 bases. From germline, CDR1 is MNHEY and CDR2 SMNVEV (reference sequence). There are 13 residues in the CDR3. DNA for the CDR3: TGTGCCAGCAGGGTTCTCAACGGTCCCGAGCAGTACTTC. It encodes CASRVLNGPEQYF.

Only a few counts were recorded for this clonotype. This chain connects TRBV3-1 to TRBJ2-5, with 8 bases matching TRBD1. With V trimmed by 1 base and J by 10 bases, 14 bases remained unmatched. Germline CDR1 reads LGHDT; CDR2 reads YNNKEL (reference sequence). CDR3 length: 16 residues. The DNA of the CDR3 is TGTGCCAGCAGCCAAGTGGACAGGGTGCGCCGAGGGAACCAGTACTTC. It translates to CASSQVDRVRRGNQYF.

This clonotype was seen only a few times. The J gene is TRBJ2-5, the V gene TRBV12-3 or TRBV12-4, with D perhaps TRBD1 (5 bases). V was trimmed by 3 bases and J by 5 bases, leaving 19 bases between them. The CDR3 sequence is 16 residues long. The CDR3 region has the DNA TGTGCCAGCAGTTTGGTAGGCTTAGGGGCGGAGGAGACCCAGTACTTC. Translated, it gives CASSLVGLGAEETQYF.

This clonotype was counted a few times. The chain is built from TRBV29-1 and TRBJ2-1, with 7 bases fitting TRBD2. The germline V gene encodes CDR1 SQVTM and CDR2 ANQGSEA. The CDR3 is made up of 10 amino acids. Germline trimming cut 6 bases from V and 15 bases from J; bases unmatched to any gene: 8. The CDR3 protein is CSVSEREGFF. CDR3 in DNA: TGCAGCGTGTCTGAGCGGGAAGGGTTCTTC.

This clonotype was observed a few times. The rearrangement joins TRBV7-6 to TRBJ2-5; D is undetermined. Trimming removed 5 bases from V and 7 bases from J, with 11 bases in between. Germline V gene data show CDR1 as SGHVS and CDR2 as FNYEAQ. There are 12 residues in the CDR3. CDR3 DNA sequence: TGTGCCAGCAGCCTATTCTCAATGACCCAGTACTTC. It yields the protein CASSLFSMTQYF. Combining the CDR3 with reference TRBV7-6 and TRBJ2-5 gives the whole variable domain GAGVSQSPRYKVTKRGQDVALRCDPISGHVSLYWYRQALGQGPEFLTYFNYEAQQDKSGLPNDRFSAERPEGSISTLTIQRTEQRDSAMYRCASSLFSMTQYFGPGTRLLVL.

The CDR3 sequence: CSVGVHSYNEQFF. CDR3 bases: TGCAGCGTTGGGGTGCACTCCTACAATGAGCAGTTCTTC. This chain joins TRBV29-1 and TRBJ2-1; D is ambiguous. Trimming left V 4 bases short and J 0 bases short, with 7 bases between. Per germline, CDR1 SQVTM and CDR2 ANQGSEA. The CDR3 spans 13 residues.

This clonotype was seen ten or more times. The rearrangement joins TRBV5-1 to TRBJ1-5; D is undetermined. Trimming shortened V by 0 bases and J by 0 bases, and 1 base separated the two germline ends. This CDR3 region has 13 residues. Germline assignment: CDR1 SGHRS and CDR2 YFSETQ. The CDR3 here is CASSLDSNQPQHF. CDR3 nucleotide sequence: TGCGCCAGCAGCTTGGATAGCAATCAGCCCCAGCATTTT.

This clonotype came up many times. The genes are TRBV5-6 and TRBJ2-5; the D is unclear. The CDR3 length is 12 residues. The germline V gene has CDR1 SGHDT and CDR2 YYEEEE. V gave up 1 base and J gave up 5 bases, with 6 bases separating them. CDR3 bases: TGTGCCAGCAGCTTGCCTCGGGAGACCCAGTACTTC. Its protein is CASSLPRETQYF.

The chain carries TRBV9 and TRBJ2-3; TRBD2 agrees at 13 bases. CDR3 size: 16 residues. Germline assignment: CDR1 SGDLS and CDR2 YYNGEE. Unmatched junction bases numbered 8, after V lost 3 bases and J lost 7 bases. The CDR3 DNA sequence: TGTGCCAGCAGCGCGGAAGAACTAGCGGGAGGGTATACGCAGTATTTT. It encodes CASSAEELAGGYTQYF.

The genes are TRBV5-1 and TRBJ2-5; possible D gene TRBD2, 5 bases. The V gene lost 7 bases and the J gene lost 5 bases, with 12 bases spanning the gap. Germline-derived CDR1 and CDR2 are SGHRS and YFSETQ. This CDR3 region has 12 residues. CDR3 sequence reads: CASPGKRETQYF. DNA for the CDR3: TGCGCCAGCCCCGGGAAGCGGGAGACCCAGTACTTC. The complete variable domain, with remaining parts taken from reference TRBV5-1 and TRBJ2-5, reads KAGVTQTPRYLIKTRGQQVTLSCSPISGHRSVSWYQQTPGQGLQFLFEYFSETQRNKGNFPGRFSGRQFSNSRSEMNVSTLELGDSALYLCASPGKRETQYFGPGTRLLVL.

In regard to this clonotype: This may arise from a read error, as a much more abundant clone is one base away. J is TRBJ1-5 and V is TRBV4-1, with unresolved D. V was trimmed by 3 bases and J by 4 bases, leaving 22 bases between them. The CDR3 is 18 residues long. Germline CDR1 is MGHRA and CDR2 is YSYEKL. The CDR3 DNA follows: TGCGCCAGCAGCCATGGGGAGAACATGGCCCTGCCTAATCAGCCCCAGCATTTT. Its translation is CASSHGENMALPNQPQHF.

Only a few counts were recorded for this clonotype. The CDR3 here is CASSRGSSIGETQYF. The DNA for the CDR3 is TGTGCCAGCAGCCGGGGGTCGAGCATCGGAGAGACCCAGTACTTC. The chain recombines TRBV9 with TRBJ2-5; D may be TRBD2 (6 bases). Trimming removed 4 bases at V and 4 bases at J, with 17 bases between. Germline CDR1 is SGDLS and CDR2 is YYNGEE. This CDR3 comprises 15 residues.

This clonotype was counted once. This chain uses TRBV20-1 with TRBJ2-3, with 8 bases that match TRBD1. Germline V gene sequence: CDR1 DFQATT, CDR2 SNEGSKA (reference sequence). The CDR3 sequence is 12 residues long. CDR3 sequence reads: CLPGQAPNTQYF. CDR3 in DNA: TGCCTACCGGGACAGGCGCCAAATACGCAGTATTTT.

This chain links TRBV25-1 with TRBJ1-1; TRBD1 matches at 8 bases. Germline V CDR1 and CDR2: MGHDK, SYGVNS. The CDR3 sequence is 11 residues long. The V and J ends lost 7 bases and 8 bases, in that order; junction bases with no gene match: 3. The CDR3 bases are TGTGCCAGCAATAGACAGGGGGAAGCTTTCTTT. It encodes CASNRQGEAFF.

This clonotype was seen only a few times. The rearrangement joins TRBV7-9 to TRBJ1-1; no firm D call. V lost 3 bases, J lost 4 bases, and 12 bases lay in between. The germline V gene has CDR1 SEHNR and CDR2 FQNEAQ (reference sequence). The length of the CDR3 is 14 residues. CDR3 sequence (DNA): TGTGCCAGCAGCTTGGTAGAGGGTCCCACTGAAGCTTTCTTT. Its translation: CASSLVEGPTEAFF.

This clonotype was seen more than once but under ten times. The chain couples TRBV7-2 to TRBJ2-2, with D possibly TRBD1 on 6 matching bases. V shed 5 bases and J shed 6 bases, with 16 bases lying between them. Germline CDR1 SGHTA, CDR2 FQGNSA. The length of the CDR3 is 15 residues. As DNA, the CDR3 is TGTGCCAGCAGCCGCCGGGACATTAGATCCGGGGAGCTGTTTTTT. Encoded protein: CASSRRDIRSGELFF.